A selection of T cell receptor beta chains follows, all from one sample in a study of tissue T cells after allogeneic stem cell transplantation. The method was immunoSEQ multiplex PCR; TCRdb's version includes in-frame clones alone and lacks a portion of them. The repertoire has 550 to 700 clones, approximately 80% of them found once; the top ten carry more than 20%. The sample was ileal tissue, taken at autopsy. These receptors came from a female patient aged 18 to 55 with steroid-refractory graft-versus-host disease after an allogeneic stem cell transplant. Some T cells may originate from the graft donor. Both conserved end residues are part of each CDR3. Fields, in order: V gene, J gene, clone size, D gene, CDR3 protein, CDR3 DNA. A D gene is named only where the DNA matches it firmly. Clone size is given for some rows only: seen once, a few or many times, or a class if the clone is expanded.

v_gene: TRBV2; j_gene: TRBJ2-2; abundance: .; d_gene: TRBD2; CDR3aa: CASSVAGVNTGELFF; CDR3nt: TGTGCCAGCAGTGTTGCGGGAGTTAACACCGGGGAGCTGTTTTTT
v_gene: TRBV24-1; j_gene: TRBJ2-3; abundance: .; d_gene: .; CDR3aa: CATSEGQGWTDTQYF; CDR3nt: TGTGCCACCAGTGAAGGGCAGGGATGGACAGATACGCAGTATTTT
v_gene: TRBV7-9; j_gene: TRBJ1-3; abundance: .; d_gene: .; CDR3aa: CASSFDSPGNTIYF; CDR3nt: TGTGCCAGCAGCTTTGACAGTCCTGGAAACACCATATATTTT
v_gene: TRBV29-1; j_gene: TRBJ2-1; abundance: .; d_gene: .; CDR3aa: CSVGTRIYDSNEQFF; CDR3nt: TGCAGCGTGGGGACACGGATTTACGACAGCAATGAGCAGTTCTTC
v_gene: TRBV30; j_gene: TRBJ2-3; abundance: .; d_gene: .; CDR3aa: CAWSVPRITDTQYF; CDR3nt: TGTGCCTGGAGTGTACCACGAATCACAGATACGCAGTATTTT
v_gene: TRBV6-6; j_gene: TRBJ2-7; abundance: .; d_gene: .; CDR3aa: CASSSNYEQYF; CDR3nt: TGTGCCAGCAGTTCGAACTACGAGCAGTACTTC
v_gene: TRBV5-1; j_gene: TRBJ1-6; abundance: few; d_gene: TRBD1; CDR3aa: CASSLGQGGGRSPLHF; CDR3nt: TGCGCCAGCAGCTTGGGACAGGGAGGTGGACGTTCACCCCTCCACTTT
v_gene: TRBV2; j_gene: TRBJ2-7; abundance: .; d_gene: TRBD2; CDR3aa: CASRRLAGTYEQYF; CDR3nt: TGTGCCAGCAGGAGACTAGCGGGGACCTACGAGCAGTACTTC
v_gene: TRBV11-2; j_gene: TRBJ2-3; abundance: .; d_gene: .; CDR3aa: CASTTYTDTQYF; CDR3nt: TGTGCCAGCACAACTTACACAGATACGCAGTATTTT
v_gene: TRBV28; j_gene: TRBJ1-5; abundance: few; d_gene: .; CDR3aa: CASSFRDQPQHF; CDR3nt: TGTGCCAGCAGTTTCCGGGATCAGCCCCAGCATTTT
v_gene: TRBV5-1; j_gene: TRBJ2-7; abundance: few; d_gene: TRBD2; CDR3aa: CASSLKSGLAGFNEQYF; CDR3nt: TGCGCCAGCAGCTTGAAAAGTGGCCTAGCGGGATTCAACGAGCAGTACTTC
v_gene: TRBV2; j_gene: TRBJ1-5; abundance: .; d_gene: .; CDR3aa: CASMGRREPQHF; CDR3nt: TGTGCCAGCATGGGACGTCGGGAGCCCCAGCATTTT
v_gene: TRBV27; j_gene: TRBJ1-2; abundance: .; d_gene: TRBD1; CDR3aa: CASSLRDRGLWGYTF; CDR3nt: TGTGCCAGCAGTTTAAGGGACAGGGGCCTGTGGGGCTACACCTTC
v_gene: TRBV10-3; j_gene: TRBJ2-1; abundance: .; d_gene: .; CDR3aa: CAISDRVRISYNEQFF; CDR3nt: TGTGCCATCAGTGACCGAGTGAGGATCTCCTACAATGAGCAGTTCTTC
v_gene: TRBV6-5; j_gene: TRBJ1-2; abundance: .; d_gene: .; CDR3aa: CASSYGTGNYGYTF; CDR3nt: TGTGCCAGCAGTTACGGCACAGGGAACTATGGCTACACCTTC
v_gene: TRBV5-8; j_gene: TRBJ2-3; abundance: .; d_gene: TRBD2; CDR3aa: CASSLERGARSTDTQYF; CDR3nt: TGTGCCAGCAGCTTAGAGCGGGGGGCCCGTAGCACAGATACGCAGTATTTT
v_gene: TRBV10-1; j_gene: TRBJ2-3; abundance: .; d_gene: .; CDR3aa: CASSESGTQYF; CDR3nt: TGCGCCAGCAGTGAGTCGGGTACGCAGTATTTT
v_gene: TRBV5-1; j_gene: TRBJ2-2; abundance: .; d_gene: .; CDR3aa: CASSLGHRNTGELFF; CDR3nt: TGCGCCAGCAGCTTGGGACACAGGAACACCGGGGAGCTGTTTTTT
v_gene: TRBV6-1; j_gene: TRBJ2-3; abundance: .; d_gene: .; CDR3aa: CASSERADRRTDTQYF; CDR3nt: TGTGCCAGCAGTGAGCGAGCGGATAGACGCACAGATACGCAGTATTTT
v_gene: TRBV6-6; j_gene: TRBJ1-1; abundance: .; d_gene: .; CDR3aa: CASSHTGLKAFF; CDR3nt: TGTGCCAGCAGTCACACCGGCCTCAAAGCTTTCTTT
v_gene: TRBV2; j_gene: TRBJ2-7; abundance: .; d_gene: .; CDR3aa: CASRGGYEQYF; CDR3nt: TGTGCCAGCAGGGGGGGCTACGAGCAGTACTTC
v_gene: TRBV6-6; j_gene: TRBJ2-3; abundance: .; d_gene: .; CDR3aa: CASRRLASGTDTQYF; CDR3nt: TGTGCCAGCAGACGACTTGCAAGCGGCACAGATACGCAGTATTTT
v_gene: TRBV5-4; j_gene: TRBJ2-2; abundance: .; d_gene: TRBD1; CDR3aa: CASSPPGQGWDTGELFF; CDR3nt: TGTGCCAGCAGCCCGCCGGGACAGGGGTGGGACACCGGGGAGCTGTTTTTT
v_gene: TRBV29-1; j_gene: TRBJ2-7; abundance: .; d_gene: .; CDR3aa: CSVLDVYEQYF; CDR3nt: TGCAGCGTTCTGGACGTATACGAGCAGTACTTC
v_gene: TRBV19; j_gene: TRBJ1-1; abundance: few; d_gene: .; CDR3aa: CASMRVNTEAFF; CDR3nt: TGTGCCAGTATGAGGGTGAACACTGAAGCTTTCTTT
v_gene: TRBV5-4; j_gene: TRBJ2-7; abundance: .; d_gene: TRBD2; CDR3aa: CASSRLAGREQYF; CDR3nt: TGTGCCAGCAGCAGACTAGCGGGTCGCGAGCAGTACTTC
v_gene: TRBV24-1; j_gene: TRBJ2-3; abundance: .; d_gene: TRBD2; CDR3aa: CATSDPTSGGTDTQYF; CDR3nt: TGTGCCACCAGTGACCCGACTAGCGGAGGCACAGATACGCAGTATTTT
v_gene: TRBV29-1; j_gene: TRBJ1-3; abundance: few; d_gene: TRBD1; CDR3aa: CSANRGPGNTIYF; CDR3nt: TGCAGCGCAAACAGGGGGCCAGGAAACACCATATATTTT
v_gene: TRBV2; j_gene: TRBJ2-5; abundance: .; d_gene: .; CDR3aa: CASSKLPITKETQYF; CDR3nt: TGTGCCAGCAGTAAACTCCCGATAACCAAAGAGACCCAGTACTTC
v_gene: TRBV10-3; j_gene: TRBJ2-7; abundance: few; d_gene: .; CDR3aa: CAISVRVGNEQYF; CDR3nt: TGTGCCATCAGTGTCAGGGTGGGGAACGAGCAGTACTTC
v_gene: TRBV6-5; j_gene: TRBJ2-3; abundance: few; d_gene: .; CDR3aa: CASSSFRVTDTQYF; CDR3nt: TGTGCCAGCAGTTCGTTCAGGGTCACAGATACGCAGTATTTT
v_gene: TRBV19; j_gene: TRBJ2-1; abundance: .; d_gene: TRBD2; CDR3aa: CASSIESGGFYNEQFF; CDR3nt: TGTGCCAGTAGTATAGAGAGCGGGGGGTTCTACAATGAGCAGTTCTTC
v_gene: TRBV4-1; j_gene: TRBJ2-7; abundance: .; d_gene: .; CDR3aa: CASSQVSTLLYEQYF; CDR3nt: TGCGCCAGCAGCCAAGTAAGTACGCTTCTCTACGAGCAGTACTTC
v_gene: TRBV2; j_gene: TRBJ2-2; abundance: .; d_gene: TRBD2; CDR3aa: CASSDPGLAGGYAGELFF; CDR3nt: TGTGCCAGCAGTGACCCCGGACTAGCGGGGGGGTATGCCGGGGAGCTGTTTTTT
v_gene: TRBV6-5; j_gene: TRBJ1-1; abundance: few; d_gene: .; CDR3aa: CASSYAGLNTEAFF; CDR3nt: TGTGCCAGCAGTTACGCAGGGTTGAACACTGAAGCTTTCTTT
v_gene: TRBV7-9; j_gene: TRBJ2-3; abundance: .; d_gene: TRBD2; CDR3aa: CASSLGLAGGITDTQYF; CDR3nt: TGTGCCAGCAGCCTGGGACTAGCGGGGGGGATCACAGATACGCAGTATTTT
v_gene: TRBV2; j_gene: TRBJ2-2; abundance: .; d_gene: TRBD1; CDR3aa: CASRSRGTGELFF; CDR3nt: TGTGCCAGCAGATCCAGGGGGACCGGGGAGCTGTTTTTT
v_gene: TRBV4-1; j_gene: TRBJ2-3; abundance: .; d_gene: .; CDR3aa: CASSPRGRPPTDTQYF; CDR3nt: TGCGCCAGCAGCCCCCGAGGTAGACCCCCCACAGATACGCAGTATTTT
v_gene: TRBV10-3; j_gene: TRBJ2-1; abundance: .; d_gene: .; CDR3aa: CAISEILSYNEQFF; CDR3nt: TGTGCCATCAGTGAGATCCTCTCCTACAATGAGCAGTTCTTC
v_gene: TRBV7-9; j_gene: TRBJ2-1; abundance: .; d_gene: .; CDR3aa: CASSHPDSYNEQFF; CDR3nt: TGTGCCAGCAGCCACCCGGACTCCTACAATGAGCAGTTCTTC
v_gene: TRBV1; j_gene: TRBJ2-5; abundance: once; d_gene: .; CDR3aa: CTSLWDVYQETQYF; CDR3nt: TGCACCAGCTTATGGGACGTGTACCAAGAGACCCAGTACTTC
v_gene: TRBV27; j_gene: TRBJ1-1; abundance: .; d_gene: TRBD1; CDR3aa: CASSLSTGGTEAFF; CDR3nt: TGTGCCAGCAGTTTATCAACAGGGGGCACTGAAGCTTTCTTT
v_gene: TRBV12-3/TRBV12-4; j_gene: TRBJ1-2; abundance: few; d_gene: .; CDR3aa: CASSLTIGGYTF; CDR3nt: TGTGCCAGCAGTTTAACGATAGGAGGCTACACCTTC
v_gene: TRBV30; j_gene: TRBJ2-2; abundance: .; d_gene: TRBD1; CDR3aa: CAWSVGQGGGELFF; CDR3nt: TGTGCCTGGAGTGTGGGACAGGGAGGCGGGGAGCTGTTTTTT
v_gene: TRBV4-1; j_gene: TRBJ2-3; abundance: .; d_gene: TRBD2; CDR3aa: CASSHSGLAGGFEYF; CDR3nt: TGCGCCAGCAGCCACTCCGGACTAGCGGGAGGGTTCGAGTATTTT
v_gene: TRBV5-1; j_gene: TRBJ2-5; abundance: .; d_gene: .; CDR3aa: CASSLAISGETQYF; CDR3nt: TGCGCCAGCTCCTTGGCGATTTCGGGAGAGACCCAGTACTTC
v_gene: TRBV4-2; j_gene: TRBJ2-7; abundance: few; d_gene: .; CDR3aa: CASSPAEGSIPYEQYF; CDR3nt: TGTGCCAGCAGCCCTGCGGAGGGGTCTATCCCCTACGAGCAGTACTTC
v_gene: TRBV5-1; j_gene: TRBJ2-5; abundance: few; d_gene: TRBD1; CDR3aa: CASSSTGGLETQYF; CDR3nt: TGCGCCAGCAGCTCGACAGGGGGCTTAGAGACCCAGTACTTC
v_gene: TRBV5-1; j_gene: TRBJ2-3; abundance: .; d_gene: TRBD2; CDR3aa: CASSAGLLAGSTDTQYF; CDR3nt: TGCGCCAGCAGCGCCGGACTCTTAGCGGGGAGCACAGATACGCAGTATTTT